The 23 T cell receptor beta chains presented below share a single source sample, sequenced in a study of blood T cell repertoires in COVID-19. Here immunoSEQ multiplex PCR was the method, and the copy in TCRdb shows in-frame clones only, minus some. There are about 320,000 clones in the sample; 90% to 95% occur only once, and less than 4% lies in the top ten. The sequenced sample consisted of PBMCs or T cells enriched from blood (not recorded which). These receptor sequences come from a woman aged 25 to 39 who had been exposed to COVID-19.

This rearrangement joins TRBV19 to TRBJ1-6; 8 bases agree with TRBD1. This CDR3 region has 14 residues. Trimming took 5 bases from V and 11 from J; bases not matched to a gene: 8. In germline, CDR1 is LNHDA, CDR2 SQIVND (reference sequence). The DNA for the CDR3 is TGTGCCAGTAGTCCTTGGACAGGGAATCCACCCCTCCACTTT. The encoded protein is CASSPWTGNPPLHF.

The chain employs TRBV10-3 and TRBJ1-1, with D possibly being TRBD1 (6 bases). Per the germline V gene, CDR1 is ENHRY and CDR2 is SYGVKD. The CDR3 has 14 residues. Trimming cost V 6 bases and J 0 bases, with 11 bases left between them. CDR3 DNA: TGTGCCATCAGGGACAGATTCATGAACACTGAAGCTTTCTTT. Its translation: CAIRDRFMNTEAFF.

This chain connects TRBV18 to TRBJ1-1; maybe TRBD1 (6 bases). The CDR3 contains 18 residues. Deletions cut 1 base from V and 3 bases from J, with 21 bases between. The V gene's germline CDR1 is KGHSH and CDR2 LQKENI. DNA of the CDR3: TGTGCCAGCTCACCACAGTATATCTCACAGGGTCACGACACTGAAGCTTTCTTT. Its protein is CASSPQYISQGHDTEAFF.

J is TRBJ2-1 and V is TRBV5-4; the match to TRBD2 covers 7 bases. The CDR3 length is 16 residues. Germline V gives CDR1 SGHNT, CDR2 YYREEE (reference sequence). The V segment lost 5 bases and the J segment 5 bases; nucleotides outside the gene matches: 13. The CDR3 DNA reads as TGTGCCAGCAGGGTGGACATATTAGCGGGCGACAATGAGCAGTTCTTC. This translates into CASRVDILAGDNEQFF. The whole variable domain, remainder taken from reference TRBV5-4 and TRBJ2-1, is ETGVTQSPTHLIKTRGQQVTLRCSSQSGHNTVSWYQQALGQGPQFIFQYYREEENGRGNFPPRFSGLQFPNYSSELNVNALELDDSALYLCASRVDILAGDNEQFFGPGTRLTVL.

The chain joins TRBV7-9 to TRBJ1-1; D perhaps matches TRBD1 (5 bases). CDR1 and CDR2 from the germline V gene are SEHNR and FQNEAQ (reference sequence). Trimming left V 4 bases short and J 3 bases short, with 12 bases between. There are 14 residues in the CDR3. CDR3 in amino acids: CASSSRVADTEAFF. As DNA, the CDR3 is TGTGCCAGCAGCTCCAGGGTTGCGGACACTGAAGCTTTCTTT.

V and J are TRBV7-6 and TRBJ1-2; the D gene is possibly TRBD1 (6 bases). CDR1 is SGHVS, CDR2 FNYEAQ, per germline. Trimming shortened V by 3 bases and J by 3 bases, and 14 bases separated the two germline ends. The CDR3 loop spans 15 amino acids. This chain's CDR3 is CASSFGVGTHYGYTF. As DNA, the CDR3 is TGTGCCAGCAGCTTTGGGGTTGGGACACACTATGGCTACACCTTC.

The chain recombines TRBV7-9 with TRBJ1-4; 8 bases line up with TRBD1. The CDR3 totals 15 residues. Unmatched junction bases numbered 3, after V lost 5 bases and J lost 1 base. Per germline, CDR1 SEHNR and CDR2 FQNEAQ (reference sequence). The CDR3 region has the DNA TGTGCCAGCAGCCCGGACAGGGAAACTAATGAAAAACTGTTTTTT. This codes for CASSPDRETNEKLFF.

The V call is TRBV6-1, the J call TRBJ1-2, with D perhaps TRBD1 (6 bases). Trimming left V 1 base short and J 1 base short, with 13 bases between. The CDR3 sequence is 16 residues long. Germline V CDR1 and CDR2: MNHNS, SASEGT. In DNA, the CDR3 is TGTGCCAGCAGTGAAGTCCAGGGGTTTCTTAACTATGGCTACACCTTC. The encoded protein is CASSEVQGFLNYGYTF.

This chain joins TRBV7-3 and TRBJ2-3, with 8 nucleotides matching TRBD2. V lost 5 bases to trimming and J lost 2 bases; unmatched junction nucleotides: 6. The CDR3 runs 15 residues. Per germline, CDR1 SGHTA and CDR2 FQGTGA. CDR3 in amino acids: CASSVAGGTTDTQYF. CDR3 coding DNA: TGTGCCAGCAGCGTCGCGGGGGGCACCACAGATACGCAGTATTTT.

On this clone: The sample holds other DNA sequences that translate to the same CDR3. CDR3 region: CASSLGQSYEQYF. DNA for the CDR3: TGCGCCAGCAGCTTGGGACAGTCCTACGAGCAGTACTTC. This rearrangement joins TRBV5-1 to TRBJ2-7, with a weak D call TRBD1 (5 bases). Germline V lookup: CDR1 SGHRS, CDR2 YFSETQ. Trimming removed 0 bases at V and 1 base at J, with 5 bases between. The CDR3 is made up of 13 amino acids. The full variable domain, with the rest looked up from reference TRBV5-1 and TRBJ2-7, is KAGVTQTPRYLIKTRGQQVTLSCSPISGHRSVSWYQQTPGQGLQFLFEYFSETQRNKGNFPGRFSGRQFSNSRSEMNVSTLELGDSALYLCASSLGQSYEQYFGPGTRLTVT.

The chain combines TRBV6-2 or TRBV6-3 with TRBJ1-2, with D maybe TRBD1 (5 bases). CDR1 MNHEY and CDR2 SVGEGT come from the germline V gene. The CDR3 consists of 13 residues. V lost 0 bases and J lost 7, with 9 bases in between. CDR3 loop: CASSYSSRVGYTF. Here the CDR3 DNA reads TGTGCCAGCAGTTACTCTTCCAGGGTTGGCTACACCTTC.

J is TRBJ1-6 and V is TRBV5-1; D uncertain. CDR3 size: 16 residues. Trimming cost V 0 bases and J 2 bases, with 9 bases left between them. CDR1 and CDR2 (germline): SGHRS, YFSETQ. The CDR3, as DNA: TGCGCCAGCAGCTTGGACCTGCGGACCTATAATTCACCCCTCCACTTT. Protein sequence: CASSLDLRTYNSPLHF.

The rearrangement uses TRBV30 and TRBJ1-6; D uncertain. The V gene lost 3 bases and the J gene lost 7 bases, with 13 bases spanning the gap. CDR1 is GTSNPN and CDR2 is SVGIG in the germline V gene (reference sequence). The CDR3 spans 14 residues. DNA of the CDR3: TGTGCCTGGAGAATCCAGGTCCCGAATTCACCCCTCCACTTT. It translates to CAWRIQVPNSPLHF.

This chain uses TRBV13 with TRBJ2-3; TRBD2 is a possible D gene (5 bases). V lost 3 bases to trimming and J lost 1 base, with 11 bases between them. Germline-derived CDR1 and CDR2 are PRHDT and FYEKMQ (reference sequence). The CDR3 is 15 amino acids. The CDR3 DNA sequence: TGTGCCAGCAGCTTCGGGGTGAGAGGCACAGATACGCAGTATTTT. It yields the protein CASSFGVRGTDTQYF.

CDR3 nucleotide sequence: TGCGCCAGCAGCCTAATTAACAGGGGGCGAACCGGGGAGCTGTTTTTT. As protein: CASSLINRGRTGELFF. V usage is TRBV4-3 and J usage is TRBJ2-2; TRBD1 agrees at 9 bases. The CDR3 consists of 16 residues. J gave up 5 bases and V 4 bases, and 8 bases lay outside the gene matches. Germline V gene lookup returns CDR1 LGHNA and CDR2 YSLEER.

The chain carries TRBV11-3 and TRBJ2-1; 12 bases map to TRBD2. The CDR3 length is 17 residues. Germline V lookup: CDR1 SGHNT, CDR2 YENEEA. Germline trimming cut 2 bases from V and 7 bases from J; bases unmatched to any gene: 9. DNA for the CDR3: TGTGCCAGCAGCTTACGGTCTAGCGGGGGGGCCTTGAATGAGCAGTTCTTC. Translating it yields CASSLRSSGGALNEQFF.

The chain uses TRBV7-9 and TRBJ1-4; 11 bases are shared with TRBD1. The CDR3 runs 18 residues. V was pared by 4 bases and J by 11 bases, with 18 bases of the junction left unmatched. Germline-derived CDR1 and CDR2 are SEHNR and FQNEAQ (reference sequence). The DNA for the CDR3 is TGTGCCAGCAGCTCAAGCGGACAGGGGGCGTTGGGGTTGTATAAACTGTTTTTT. Its protein product is CASSSSGQGALGLYKLFF.

This chain links TRBV24-1 with TRBJ2-3; TRBD1 matches 11 bases. With V trimmed by 3 bases and J by 6 bases, 4 bases remained unmatched. The CDR3 has 15 residues. Germline CDR1 KGHDR, CDR2 SFDVKD. The CDR3 sequence: CATSDRGTGGDTQYF. The CDR3 nucleotides are TGTGCCACCAGTGATAGGGGGACAGGGGGGGATACGCAGTATTTT.

The chain couples TRBV27 to TRBJ2-4, with 8 nucleotides matching TRBD2. Germline trimming cut 4 bases from V and 0 bases from J; bases unmatched to any gene: 11. The germline CDR1 and CDR2 sequences are MNHEY and SMNVEV (reference sequence). This CDR3 has 18 amino acids. Here the CDR3 DNA reads TGTGCCAGCAGTTCCGGGTCGGGGGGGCGCGTAGCCAAAAACATTCAGTACTTC. This codes for CASSSGSGGRVAKNIQYF.

The rearrangement uses TRBV27 and TRBJ1-5, with D maybe TRBD1 (6 bases). Germline CDR1 is MNHEY and CDR2 is SMNVEV (reference sequence). The CDR3 is made up of 15 amino acids. Trimming removed 8 bases at V and 4 bases at J, with 18 bases between. Here the CDR3 DNA reads TGTGCCAGCGGCCGTCAGGGGCGACTGAATCAGCCCCAGCATTTT. Protein sequence: CASGRQGRLNQPQHF.

The V and J genes are TRBV2 and TRBJ1-2, with 7 nucleotides matching TRBD1. This CDR3 is 12 amino acids long. Trimming cost V 3 bases and J 7 bases; bases outside gene matches: 2. Germline V gene lookup returns CDR1 SNHLY and CDR2 FYNNEI. The CDR3 coding sequence is TGTGCCAGCAGTGACAGGGGGTTTGGCTACACCTTC. This translates into CASSDRGFGYTF.

CDR3 protein: CASSPTGLGAFF. The CDR3 DNA is TGTGCCAGTAGTCCTACAGGGTTGGGAGCTTTCTTT. The V gene is TRBV19, the J gene TRBJ1-1; D is perhaps TRBD1 (6 bases). Trimming took 5 bases from V and 10 from J, leaving 14 bases between them. CDR1 is LNHDA and CDR2 is SQIVND in the germline V gene (reference sequence). This CDR3 is built from 12 residues.

J is TRBJ1-4 and V is TRBV5-8; weak D call: TRBD1 (6 bases). The CDR3 runs 14 residues. Germline lookup yields CDR1 SGHTS and CDR2 YDEGEE. V shed 0 bases and J shed 6 bases, with 9 bases lying between them. CDR3 sequence reads: CASSLGSGDEKLFF. The CDR3 nucleotides read TGTGCCAGCAGCTTGGGGTCAGGGGATGAAAAACTGTTTTTT.